This TCR beta chain was retrieved from a study of response to subunit inactivated influenza vaccine. Study-level points and caveats: Only a handful of new T cells, the authors suggested, are recruited with each seasonal influenza vaccination.

As regards this clonotype: Its antigen remains unknown.

TCRdb re-derived calls from the RT-PCR reads in MiXCR, one entry per CDR3 protein. The sample yields around 790,000 distinct CDR3 sequences, 21% seen once. Sequencing used PBMCs from blood, obtained less than 6 days after vaccination. The TCR originated in a man aged 50 to 59 who received an inactivated influenza vaccine.

CDR3 in amino acids: CASSPVNRGLETQYF. The CDR3 DNA sequence: TGTGCCAGCAGCCCAGTTAACAGGGGGCTCGAGACCCAGTACTTC. The V gene is TRBV7-2, the J gene TRBJ2-5; TRBD1 aligns across 9 bases. Germline lookup yields CDR1 SGHTA and CDR2 FQGNSA. CDR3 size: 15 residues. V was pared by 5 bases and J by 5 bases, with 9 bases of the junction left unmatched.